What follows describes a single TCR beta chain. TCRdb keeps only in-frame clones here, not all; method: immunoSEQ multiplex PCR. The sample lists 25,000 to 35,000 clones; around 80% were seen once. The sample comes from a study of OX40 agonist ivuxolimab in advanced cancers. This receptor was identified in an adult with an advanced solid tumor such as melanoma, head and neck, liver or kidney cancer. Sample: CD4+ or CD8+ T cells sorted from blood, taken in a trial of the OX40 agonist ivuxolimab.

DNA for the CDR3: TGTGCCAGCAGCCATGATCTGGCGGGGGGGCGAAATGAGCAGTTCTTC. Its protein is CASSHDLAGGRNEQFF. V is TRBV7-2 and J is TRBJ2-1, with 9 bases identical to TRBD2. V trimming: 5 bases; J trimming: 7 bases; junction bases outside the gene matches: 12. In germline, CDR1 is SGHTA, CDR2 FQGNSA. This CDR3 has 16 amino acids.